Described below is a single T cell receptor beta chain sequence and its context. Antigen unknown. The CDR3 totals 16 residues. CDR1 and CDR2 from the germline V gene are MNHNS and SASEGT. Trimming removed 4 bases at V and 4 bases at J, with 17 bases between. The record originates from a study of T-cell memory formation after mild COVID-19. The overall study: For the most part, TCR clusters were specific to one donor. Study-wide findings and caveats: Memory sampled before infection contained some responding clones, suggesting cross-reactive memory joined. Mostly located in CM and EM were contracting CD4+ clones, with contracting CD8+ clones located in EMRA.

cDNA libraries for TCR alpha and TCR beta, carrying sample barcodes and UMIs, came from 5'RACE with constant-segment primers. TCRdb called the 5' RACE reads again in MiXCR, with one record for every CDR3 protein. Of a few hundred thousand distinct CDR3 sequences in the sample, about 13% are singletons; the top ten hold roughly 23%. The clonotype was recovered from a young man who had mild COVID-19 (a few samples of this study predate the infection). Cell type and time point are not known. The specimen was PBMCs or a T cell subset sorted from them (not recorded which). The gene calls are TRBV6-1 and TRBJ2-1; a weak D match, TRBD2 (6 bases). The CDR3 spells CASSVGQLAYYNEQFF. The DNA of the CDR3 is TGTGCCAGCAGTGTGGGGCAGCTAGCGTATTACAATGAGCAGTTCTTC.